Presented here are 29 T cell receptor beta chains from one specimen sequenced in a study of cytomegalovirus exposure and HLA in healthy donors. The study ran its PCR with 60 Vbeta and 13 Jbeta primers. Profiled with immunoSEQ multiplex PCR; TCRdb holds only in-frame clones, not every one. Among about 130,000 clones listed, around 70% were seen once. Sequenced input: PBMCs. These receptors came from a man aged 40-55 years in good health and CMV-seropositive.

The V and J genes are TRBV5-1 and TRBJ2-3, with D possibly TRBD2 on 6 matching bases. Deletions cut 0 bases from V and 1 base from J, with 9 bases between. The V gene's germline CDR1 is SGHRS and CDR2 YFSETQ. The CDR3 loop spans 15 amino acids. The CDR3 DNA reads TGCGCCAGCAGCTTGGGCCCGGGGGGCACAGATACGCAGTATTTT. Translating it yields CASSLGPGGTDTQYF. Using reference TRBV5-1 and TRBJ2-3 for the parts outside the CDR3, the full variable domain is KAGVTQTPRYLIKTRGQQVTLSCSPISGHRSVSWYQQTPGQGLQFLFEYFSETQRNKGNFPGRFSGRQFSNSRSEMNVSTLELGDSALYLCASSLGPGGTDTQYFGPGTRLTVL.

This rearrangement joins TRBV5-1 to TRBJ1-5, with a weak D call TRBD1 (5 bases). The germline V and J ends were trimmed by 0 bases and 1 base, with 8 bases remaining between them. Germline assignment: CDR1 SGHRS and CDR2 YFSETQ. The CDR3 has 15 residues. The CDR3 nucleotides are TGCGCCAGCAGCTTGGACCAGGGAAGCAATCAGCCCCAGCATTTT. Amino acid sequence: CASSLDQGSNQPQHF.

This clone has only one observation. The chain links TRBV21-1 to TRBJ1-5; TRBD1 was called by the table and not checked on the DNA. TRBV21-1 represents a pseudogene. The CDR3 is made up of 19 amino acids. Here the CDR3 DNA reads TGTGCCAGCAGCAAAGGGACAGGGAAAGGGAGCCTACACGATCAGCCCCAGCATTTT. Residues: CASSKGTGKGSLHDQPQHF.

The V gene is TRBV10-3, the J gene TRBJ1-5, with 9 positions matching TRBD1. Germline trimming cut 4 bases from V and 4 bases from J; bases unmatched to any gene: 2. CDR1 is ENHRY, CDR2 SYGVKD, per germline. This CDR3 has 14 residues. The CDR3 DNA is TGTGCCATCAGTGGGGACAGGGATAATCAGCCCCAGCATTTT. Encoded protein: CAISGDRDNQPQHF.

In this sample, this clone turned up a few times. The gene calls are TRBV25-1 and TRBJ1-6; D is undetermined. CDR3 size: 12 residues. Trimming left V 6 bases short and J 6 bases short, with 6 bases between. The germline V gene has CDR1 MGHDK and CDR2 SYGVNS. CDR3 sequence: CASRETNSPLHF. The CDR3 DNA reads as TGTGCCAGCAGGGAGACTAATTCACCCCTCCACTTT.

The chain links TRBV27 to TRBJ1-5, with D possibly TRBD1 on 5 matching bases. V lost 2 bases and J lost 8, with 13 bases in between. Germline CDR1 reads MNHEY; CDR2 reads SMNVEV (reference sequence). This CDR3 is 14 amino acids long. This CDR3 reads CASSLRWGREPQHF. CDR3 bases: TGTGCCAGCAGTTTAAGATGGGGGAGGGAGCCCCAGCATTTT.

This chain uses TRBV30 with TRBJ1-1; D not resolved. The CDR3 sequence is 13 residues long. Trimming cost V 4 bases and J 0 bases, with 9 bases left between them. Germline values: CDR1 GTSNPN, CDR2 SVGIG (reference sequence). The chain's CDR3 is CAWKYSLNTEAFF. The DNA of the CDR3 is TGTGCCTGGAAGTACAGCTTGAACACTGAAGCTTTCTTT. Looking up the rest from reference TRBV30 and TRBJ1-1 gives the full variable domain: SQTIHQWPATLVQPVGSPLSLECTVEGTSNPNLYWYRQAAGRGLQLLFYSVGIGQISSEVPQNLSASRPQDRQFILSSKKLLLSDSGFYLCAWKYSLNTEAFFGQGTRLTVV.

V gene TRBV15 combines with J gene TRBJ2-1; D unclear. Germline V gives CDR1 LNHNV, CDR2 YYDKDF (reference sequence). This CDR3 has 14 residues. Trimming removed 0 bases from V and 3 bases from J, with 6 bases in between. CDR3 protein: CATSRDRFYNEQFF. The CDR3 coding sequence is TGTGCCACCAGCAGAGACAGGTTCTACAATGAGCAGTTCTTC. Full variable domain (missing parts from reference TRBV15 and TRBJ2-1): DAMVIQNPRYQVTQFGKPVTLSCSQTLNHNVMYWYQQKSSQAPKLLFHYYDKDFNNEADTPDNFQSRRPNTSFCFLDIRSPGLGDTAMYLCATSRDRFYNEQFFGPGTRLTVL.

V usage is TRBV28 and J usage is TRBJ1-5; 7 nucleotides match TRBD1. This CDR3 is built from 17 residues. Unmatched junction bases numbered 11, after V lost 6 bases and J lost 0 bases. Germline lookup yields CDR1 MDHEN and CDR2 SYDVKM. For the CDR3, the DNA is TGTGCCAGCAGCCAACAGGGGACCGTTTCTAGCAATCAGCCCCAGCATTTT. This translates into CASSQQGTVSSNQPQHF.

V and J are TRBV28 and TRBJ2-7, with D possibly being TRBD1 (6 bases). V was cut by 8 bases and J by 2 bases, with 13 bases left in between. The germline V gene encodes CDR1 MDHEN and CDR2 SYDVKM. The CDR3 extends over 13 amino acids. The CDR3 DNA is TGTGCCAGCGGCAGGACAGCTACCTACGAGCAGTACTTC. It specifies CASGRTATYEQYF.

The V and J genes are TRBV15 and TRBJ2-7; D unresolved. The V end was cut by 5 bases, the J end by 3 bases, with 11 bases between. Looked up from germline, CDR1 is LNHNV and CDR2 is YYDKDF (reference sequence). The CDR3 runs to 13 residues. The chain's CDR3 is CATSPDTVYEQYF. In nucleotides, the CDR3 is TGTGCCACCAGCCCTGACACCGTCTACGAGCAGTACTTC.

About this clone itself: The sample carries other DNA sequences with the same CDR3. The chain has TRBV4-1 and TRBJ2-5, with D unclear. CDR3 length: 14 residues. CDR1 and CDR2 from the germline V gene are MGHRA and YSYEKL. V lost 1 base and J 1 base, leaving 7 bases between the germline ends. CDR3 coding DNA: TGCGCCAGCAGCCAAGGAGGTCCCCAAGAGACCCAGTACTTC. This encodes CASSQGGPQETQYF.

The chain uses TRBV6-1 and TRBJ1-4; tentatively, D is TRBD1 (5 bases). The V gene lost 4 bases and the J gene lost 5 bases, with 14 bases spanning the gap. The CDR3 totals 15 residues. Germline loops: CDR1 MNHNS, CDR2 SASEGT. The CDR3 DNA sequence: TGTGCCAGCAGTGGCACACAGGTTATAAATGAAAAACTGTTTTTT. Its protein is CASSGTQVINEKLFF.

The chain is built from TRBV2 and TRBJ2-1, with D possibly matching TRBD2 (5 bases). Deletions cut 4 bases from V and 7 bases from J, with 5 bases between. CDR3 length: 11 residues. Germline CDR1 SNHLY, CDR2 FYNNEI. Written as DNA, the CDR3 is TGTGCCAGCAGTGGGGAGAATGAGCAGTTCTTC. Its protein is CASSGENEQFF.

This chain links TRBV18 with TRBJ2-2, with D perhaps matching TRBD1 (6 bases). Germline CDR1 KGHSH, CDR2 LQKENI. The length of the CDR3 is 16 residues. The V end lost 2 bases, the J end lost 3 bases, and 13 bases lay between the germline ends. The CDR3 DNA reads as TGTGCCAGCTCACCAGCAGGGGTAATCGACACCGGGGAGCTGTTTTTT. Protein: CASSPAGVIDTGELFF. Full variable domain (outside the CDR3, taken from reference TRBV18 and TRBJ2-2): NAGVMQNPRHLVRRRGQEARLRCSPMKGHSHVYWYRQLPEEGLKFMVYLQKENIIDESGMPKERFSAEFPKEGPSILRIQQVVRGDSAAYFCASSPAGVIDTGELFFGEGSRLTVL.

The rearrangement uses TRBV11-2 and TRBJ1-1, with D possibly matching TRBD1 (6 bases). The CDR3 covers 15 residues. CDR1 SGHAT and CDR2 FQNNGV come from the germline V gene. Trimming took 2 bases from V and 1 from J, leaving 11 bases between them. The CDR3 here is CASSLQIRGNTEAFF. The CDR3 DNA reads TGTGCCAGCAGCTTACAGATCAGGGGGAACACTGAAGCTTTCTTT.

The CDR3 protein is CASSLSGQGGREQYF. The CDR3 region has the DNA TGCGCCAGCAGCTTGTCGGGACAGGGGGGCCGCGAGCAGTACTTC. The V call is TRBV5-1, the J call TRBJ2-7; 11 bases are shared with TRBD1. V was clipped by 1 base and J by 6 bases; unmatched bases: 6. The germline CDR1 and CDR2 sequences are SGHRS and YFSETQ. This CDR3 comprises 15 residues.

The chain employs TRBV27 and TRBJ2-1; 7 bases match TRBD2. The germline V gene encodes CDR1 MNHEY and CDR2 SMNVEV (reference sequence). V gave up 7 bases and J gave up 4 bases; unmatched junction bases: 7. This CDR3 is 14 amino acids long. The CDR3 DNA sequence: TGTGCCAGCACCCTGAGGCGGGGGTACAATGAGCAGTTCTTC. Protein product: CASTLRRGYNEQFF.

The rearrangement links TRBV19 to TRBJ1-1; 8 bases line up with TRBD1. CDR1 is LNHDA, CDR2 SQIVND, per germline (reference sequence). Trimming cost V 5 bases and J 0 bases; bases outside gene matches: 8. This CDR3 contains 16 residues. CDR3 sequence reads: CASSPRQGRVNTEAFF. CDR3 DNA: TGTGCCAGTAGTCCGCGACAGGGGAGGGTGAACACTGAAGCTTTCTTT.

This sequence joins TRBV19 and TRBJ2-5; tentative D call: TRBD1 (6 bases). The CDR3 length is 13 residues. The germline V and J ends were trimmed by 3 bases and 5 bases, with 10 bases remaining between them. The germline CDR1 and CDR2 sequences are LNHDA and SQIVND (reference sequence). Here the CDR3 DNA reads TGTGCCAGTAGTATGGGGGCTGGGGAGACCCAGTACTTC. Amino acid sequence: CASSMGAGETQYF.

This clone has just one count. V usage is TRBV5-1 and J usage is TRBJ1-1; the D is unclear. The germline V and J ends were trimmed by 2 bases and 0 bases, with 5 bases remaining between them. The V gene's germline CDR1 is SGHRS and CDR2 YFSETQ. This CDR3 contains 13 residues. The CDR3 bases are TGCGCCAGCAGCTTTACAGTGAACACTGAAGCTTTCTTT. Its translation is CASSFTVNTEAFF.

The chain joins TRBV5-8 to TRBJ2-7; D is unclear. Germline CDR1 is SGHTS and CDR2 is YDEGEE. V lost 1 base and J lost 4, with 9 bases in between. The CDR3 has 13 amino acids. CDR3 residues: CASSLILVYEQYF. For the CDR3, the DNA is TGTGCCAGCAGCTTGATTCTAGTATACGAGCAGTACTTC.

Turning to this clone: This sample includes further DNA sequences coding for the same CDR3. The J gene is TRBJ1-1, the V gene TRBV5-1; D unclear. The CDR3 contains 13 residues. Trimming took 1 base from V and 0 from J, leaving 4 bases between them. CDR1 is SGHRS, CDR2 YFSETQ, per germline. The CDR3 coding sequence is TGCGCCAGCAGCTTGCGAGTGAACACTGAAGCTTTCTTT. It yields the protein CASSLRVNTEAFF.

This clone was found a few times. The chain couples TRBV10-3 to TRBJ2-6, with TRBD1 identical over 9 bases. There are 18 residues in the CDR3. V trimming: 2 bases; J trimming: 0 bases; junction bases outside the gene matches: 5. CDR1 and CDR2 from the germline V gene are ENHRY and SYGVKD. CDR3 nucleotides: TGTGCCATCAGTGAGGGAACAGGGGGCATCTCTGGGGCCAACGTCCTGACTTTC. Translation gives CAISEGTGGISGANVLTF.

The V and J genes are TRBV5-6 and TRBJ1-4; weak D call: TRBD1 (6 bases). This CDR3 is built from 13 residues. Germline values: CDR1 SGHDT, CDR2 YYEEEE. V was clipped by 2 bases and J by 7 bases, with 9 bases between them. CDR3 DNA: TGTGCCAGCAGCTTAGGGACAACTGAAAAACTGTTTTTT. This sequence encodes CASSLGTTEKLFF.

The chain links TRBV27 to TRBJ1-5; D gene uncertain. The CDR3 spans 15 residues. Per the germline V gene, CDR1 is MNHEY and CDR2 is SMNVEV (reference sequence). V gave up 2 bases and J gave up 1 base, with 9 bases separating them. The CDR3 loop is CASSLRGGSNQPQHF. DNA of the CDR3: TGTGCCAGCAGTTTAAGAGGTGGGAGCAATCAGCCCCAGCATTTT.

The chain carries TRBV18 and TRBJ1-5, with TRBD1 matching over 8 bases. Trimming removed 6 bases from V and 0 bases from J; junction bases left unmatched: 7. This CDR3 region has 16 residues. Germline V gene data show CDR1 as KGHSH and CDR2 as LQKENI. This CDR3 reads CASSLGQGFSNQPQHF. In nucleotides, the CDR3 is TGTGCCAGCTCCCTCGGACAGGGTTTTAGCAATCAGCCCCAGCATTTT.

Remarks on this clone: Its ends do not fully match the called genes, so a read error is possible. Other nucleotide sequences in the sample specify the same CDR3. V and J are TRBV6-4 and TRBJ2-7; D is possibly TRBD1 (5 bases). Germline CDR1 reads MRHNA; CDR2 reads SNTAGT. The CDR3 sequence is 13 residues long. The CDR3 sequence: CASSKGVNYEQYF. Here the CDR3 DNA reads TGCGCCAGCAGTAAAGGGGTCAACTACGAGCAGTACTTC.

A few counts support this clone. The chain carries TRBV5-1 and TRBJ2-3; unclear D gene. The CDR3 loop spans 15 amino acids. Germline V lookup: CDR1 SGHRS, CDR2 YFSETQ. V lost 1 base and J lost 2, with 11 bases in between. The CDR3 here is CASSLPSGPTDTQYF. The DNA for the CDR3 is TGCGCCAGCAGCTTGCCCTCCGGTCCCACAGATACGCAGTATTTT. Filled out from reference TRBV5-1 and TRBJ2-3, the complete variable domain reads KAGVTQTPRYLIKTRGQQVTLSCSPISGHRSVSWYQQTPGQGLQFLFEYFSETQRNKGNFPGRFSGRQFSNSRSEMNVSTLELGDSALYLCASSLPSGPTDTQYFGPGTRLTVL.